What follows are 17 T cell receptor beta chains derived from one specimen sequenced in a study of blood T cell repertoires in COVID-19. Sequencing was performed with immunoSEQ multiplex PCR; in TCRdb, only in-frame clones are kept and a portion is missing. The data show approximately 130,000 clones, 75% to 90% seen once. Input material: peripheral blood. The receptors come from a human donor in a cohort sampled during active COVID-19.

The chain joins TRBV27 to TRBJ2-2; maybe TRBD1 (5 bases). Germline V gene lookup returns CDR1 MNHEY and CDR2 SMNVEV (reference sequence). This CDR3 region has 15 residues. V was trimmed by 2 bases and J by 1 base, leaving 8 bases between them. CDR3 DNA sequence: TGTGCCAGCAGTTTAGGGGCAGGGAACACCGGGGAGCTGTTTTTT. Translation: CASSLGAGNTGELFF.

This rearrangement joins TRBV5-1 to TRBJ1-1; a possible D gene is TRBD1 (5 bases). In germline, CDR1 is SGHRS, CDR2 YFSETQ. With 0 bases removed from V and 4 bases from J, the gap between germline ends came to 13 bases. The CDR3 is made up of 15 amino acids. This chain's CDR3 is CASSLAWGEGTEAFF. The CDR3 region has the DNA TGCGCCAGCAGCTTGGCCTGGGGGGAAGGCACTGAAGCTTTCTTT.

The chain has TRBV7-9 and TRBJ1-2, with 9 bases identical to TRBD1. The germline V gene encodes CDR1 SEHNR and CDR2 FQNEAQ (reference sequence). J lost 8 bases, V lost 1 base, and 14 bases had no gene match. The CDR3 loop spans 17 amino acids. CDR3 residues: CASSLGDRANSDRGYTF. CDR3 bases: TGTGCCAGCAGCTTAGGGGACAGGGCAAACTCGGATAGGGGCTACACCTTC.

V is TRBV4-3 and J is TRBJ1-5, with D tentatively TRBD1 (6 bases). The CDR3 runs to 17 residues. CDR1 and CDR2 (germline): LGHNA, YSLEER. The V gene lost 0 bases and the J gene lost 2 bases, with 14 bases spanning the gap. CDR3 nucleotide sequence: TGCGCCAGCAGCCAAGATGCCCGCAGGGGACGCAATCAGCCCCAGCATTTT. It translates to CASSQDARRGRNQPQHF.

The V and J genes are TRBV10-3 and TRBJ1-1; 7 bases are a match to TRBD1. V shed 10 bases, J shed 3 bases, and the junction held 8 bases outside the gene matches. Germline loops: CDR1 ENHRY, CDR2 SYGVKD. The CDR3 loop spans 13 amino acids. The CDR3 region is CATRQGRDTEAFF. The CDR3 nucleotides are TGTGCCACAAGACAGGGAAGGGACACTGAAGCTTTCTTT.

The chain uses TRBV5-4 and TRBJ2-3; 10 bases are a match to TRBD2. The CDR3 sequence is 16 residues long. V dropped 1 base and J dropped 4; count of bases not matched to a gene: 6. CDR1 is SGHNT, CDR2 YYREEE, per germline (reference sequence). Here the CDR3 DNA reads TGTGCCAGCAGCTTGTTCGTAGCGGGAGGATCAGATACGCAGTATTTT. The encoded protein is CASSLFVAGGSDTQYF.

This clone was recorded only once. The chain combines TRBV5-4 with TRBJ1-3, with TRBD1 matching over 8 bases. Trimming cost V 5 bases and J 0 bases; bases outside gene matches: 1. Germline CDR1 and CDR2: SGHNT and YYREEE (reference sequence). This CDR3 contains 14 residues. Written as DNA, the CDR3 is TGTGCCAGCAGAGGACAGGGCTCTGGAAACACCATATATTTT. Translated, it gives CASRGQGSGNTIYF.

The rearrangement uses TRBV10-1 and TRBJ2-7, with D possibly TRBD2 on 6 matching bases. Trimming removed 2 bases from V and 5 bases from J, with 16 bases in between. This CDR3 has 15 amino acids. Germline CDR1 is WNHNN and CDR2 is SYGVQD (reference sequence). The CDR3 here is CASSELRLACDEQYV. In DNA form, the CDR3 reads TGCGCCAGCAGTGAGCTCCGGCTAGCGTGTGACGAGCAGTACGTC.

The chain joins TRBV4-3 to TRBJ2-2, with TRBD1 matching over 9 bases. The length of the CDR3 is 18 residues. Trimming cost V 2 bases and J 7 bases; bases outside gene matches: 14. Germline-derived CDR1 and CDR2 are LGHNA and YSLEER. CDR3 coding DNA: TGCGCCAGCAGCCAATATAGGACGGGACAGGGTCTCGACGGGGAGCTGTTTTTT. Translating it yields CASSQYRTGQGLDGELFF.

The V and J genes are TRBV6-5 and TRBJ1-4; 7 nucleotides match TRBD1. The CDR3 is 15 residues long. The ends lost 6 bases at V and 3 bases at J; junction bases unmatched: 7. Per germline, CDR1 MNHEY and CDR2 SVGAGI. In DNA form, the CDR3 reads TGTGCCAGCAGAGCTGGACAGGCCGCTAATGAAAAACTGTTTTTT. Its protein is CASRAGQAANEKLFF.

This sequence joins TRBV6-5 and TRBJ2-1; TRBD1 aligns across 8 bases. The length of the CDR3 is 14 residues. Trimming at V came to 4 bases and at J to 7 bases, leaving 6 bases not matched to a gene. Germline values: CDR1 MNHEY, CDR2 SVGAGI. In nucleotides, the CDR3 is TGTGCCAGCAGTTTCAGGGGGCCCAATAATGAGCAGTTCTTC. Protein product: CASSFRGPNNEQFF.

The chain links TRBV19 to TRBJ2-5; 9 positions agree with TRBD1. Germline CDR1 and CDR2: LNHDA and SQIVND (reference sequence). V was pared by 3 bases and J by 5 bases, with 10 bases of the junction left unmatched. CDR3 length: 16 amino acids. In DNA, the CDR3 is TGTGCCAGTAGTATGAGGGGGACAGGGAATTCGGAGACCCAGTACTTC. Protein product: CASSMRGTGNSETQYF. The full variable domain, with the rest looked up from reference TRBV19 and TRBJ2-5, is DGGITQSPKYLFRKEGQNVTLSCEQNLNHDAMYWYRQDPGQGLRLIYYSQIVNDFQKGDIAEGYSVSREKKESFPLTVTSAQKNPTAFYLCASSMRGTGNSETQYFGPGTRLLVL.

The chain uses TRBV24-1 and TRBJ2-1; 7 nucleotides line up with TRBD2. The CDR3 extends over 14 amino acids. The germline V gene has CDR1 KGHDR and CDR2 SFDVKD. After removal of 5 bases from V and 6 bases from J, the junction contained 6 bases not matched to a gene. CDR3 loop: CATSGRAGANEQFF. For the CDR3, the DNA is TGTGCCACCAGTGGTAGGGCGGGAGCCAATGAGCAGTTCTTC.

This clone was observed a single time. The gene calls are TRBV6-6 and TRBJ2-2, with 9 nucleotides matching TRBD1. The CDR3 is 14 amino acids. CDR1 is MNHNY and CDR2 is SVGAGI in the germline V gene (reference sequence). Trimming removed 8 bases from V and 5 bases from J; junction bases left unmatched: 6. CDR3 sequence: CASLTGGATGELFF. The CDR3 bases are TGTGCCAGCCTTACAGGGGGCGCAACCGGGGAGCTGTTTTTT.

V gene TRBV9 combines with J gene TRBJ2-3, with no clear D. Germline CDR1 SGDLS, CDR2 YYNGEE. The CDR3 runs to 15 residues. V gave up 0 bases and J gave up 1 base, with 9 bases separating them. CDR3 loop: CASSVVVAGTDTQYF. For the CDR3, the DNA is TGTGCCAGCAGCGTAGTGGTAGCTGGCACAGATACGCAGTATTTT.

This clone was seen once. The V call is TRBV6-5, the J call TRBJ1-5; 10 nucleotides match TRBD1. The CDR3 loop spans 15 amino acids. Looked up from germline, CDR1 is MNHEY and CDR2 is SVGAGI. Trimming cost V 5 bases and J 5 bases; bases outside gene matches: 6. The chain's CDR3 is CASSTRQGADQPQHF. In DNA, the CDR3 is TGTGCCAGCAGTACCAGACAGGGGGCAGATCAGCCCCAGCATTTT.

V usage is TRBV21-1 and J usage is TRBJ2-1; TRBD1 is the table's D call and was not checked against the DNA. TRBV21-1 is noted as a pseudogene. The CDR3 sequence is 16 residues long. The CDR3, as DNA: TGTGCCAGCAGCAAAGAAGACAGGCGGCCCTCCAATGAGCAGTTCTTC. Protein product: CASSKEDRRPSNEQFF.